The 10 T cell receptor beta chains below come from one sample, sequenced in a study of blood T cell repertoires in COVID-19. The protocol was immunoSEQ multiplex PCR, while the TCRdb copy is restricted to in-frame clones and leaves out a portion. The sample holds roughly 50,000 clones, roughly 76% seen once. Sample: peripheral blood. Receptors originate from a woman aged 60-70 years with acute or convalescent COVID-19.

J is TRBJ2-5 and V is TRBV5-1; D uncertain. V dropped 0 bases and J dropped 5 bases, with 8 bases sitting between them. CDR3 length: 13 amino acids. CDR1 and CDR2 from the germline V gene are SGHRS and YFSETQ. DNA of the CDR3: TGCGCCAGCAGCTTGGCCAGGATGGAGACCCAGTACTTC. Its protein product is CASSLARMETQYF.

This chain links TRBV19 with TRBJ2-7; D remains unclear. Germline values: CDR1 LNHDA, CDR2 SQIVND (reference sequence). V lost 2 bases and J lost 4, with 9 bases in between. This CDR3 comprises 13 residues. The CDR3 DNA follows: TGTGCCAGTAGTATATCCCCTCGTTACGAGCAGTACTTC. This translates into CASSISPRYEQYF.

The rearrangement joins TRBV18 to TRBJ1-1; possibly TRBD1 for D (6 bases). The CDR3 runs 12 residues. The germline gives CDR1 KGHSH, CDR2 LQKENI. Trimming cost V 2 bases and J 11 bases, with 12 bases left between them. The CDR3 nucleotides are TGTGCCAGCTCACCAAACAGGGATCGGGCTTTCTTT. This sequence encodes CASSPNRDRAFF.

This chain connects TRBV7-2 to TRBJ1-2; TRBD1 matches at 8 bases. In germline, CDR1 is SGHTA, CDR2 FQGNSA. V lost 8 bases to trimming and J lost 4 bases; unmatched junction nucleotides: 12. The CDR3 length is 15 residues. The chain's CDR3 is CASLLAGGAGYGYTF. CDR3 sequence (DNA): TGTGCCAGCCTGTTGGCAGGGGGCGCAGGCTATGGCTACACCTTC.

This clone was seen just once. The CDR3 reads CASRRGSTDTEAFF. DNA of the CDR3: TGCGCCAGCAGAAGAGGATCTACTGACACTGAAGCTTTCTTT. The chain recombines TRBV5-1 with TRBJ1-1; no clear D. V dropped 5 bases and J dropped 3 bases, with 14 bases sitting between them. CDR1 is SGHRS, CDR2 YFSETQ, per germline. This CDR3 has 14 residues.

This clone appeared once. This sequence joins TRBV9 and TRBJ2-7, with 7 bases identical to TRBD2. The CDR3 contains 14 residues. Trimming removed 0 bases from V and 4 bases from J; junction bases left unmatched: 4. Germline loops: CDR1 SGDLS, CDR2 YYNGEE. The CDR3 region has the DNA TGTGCCAGCAGCGTAGGTCTAGCGGATTACGAGCAGTACTTC. This codes for CASSVGLADYEQYF.

This sequence joins TRBV2 and TRBJ2-5, with TRBD2 matching 12 bases. The germline CDR1 and CDR2 sequences are SNHLY and FYNNEI. V lost 4 bases to trimming and J lost 4 bases; unmatched junction nucleotides: 4. This CDR3 is built from 15 residues. The CDR3 bases are TGTGCCAGCAGTGCTCGACTAGCGGGAGCAGAGACCCAGTACTTC. It encodes CASSARLAGAETQYF.

The chain carries TRBV7-8 and TRBJ1-2; TRBD1 might be the D (6 bases). The germline V gene has CDR1 SGHVS and CDR2 FQNEAQ. The CDR3 extends over 16 amino acids. Trimming shortened V by 0 bases and J by 0 bases, and 11 bases separated the two germline ends. The CDR3 sequence is CASSLAPGGPNYGYTF. CDR3 sequence (DNA): TGTGCCAGCAGCTTAGCGCCGGGGGGGCCTAACTATGGCTACACCTTC.

The V gene is TRBV11-1, the J gene TRBJ2-7; 9 bases align to TRBD1. This CDR3 is 12 amino acids long. Germline-derived CDR1 and CDR2 are SGHAT and FQDESV (reference sequence). With V trimmed by 5 bases and J by 6 bases, 2 bases remained unmatched. The DNA for the CDR3 is TGTGCCAGCAGCATACAGGGGGCCGAGCAGTACTTC. Protein sequence: CASSIQGAEQYF. Filled out from reference TRBV11-1 and TRBJ2-7, the complete variable domain reads EAEVAQSPRYKITEKSQAVAFWCDPISGHATLYWYRQILGQGPELLVQFQDESVVDDSQLPKDRFSAERLKGVDSTLKIQPAELGDSAMYLCASSIQGAEQYFGPGTRLTVT.

The chain uses TRBV7-2 and TRBJ2-1; TRBD2 aligns across 10 bases. There are 16 residues in the CDR3. V gave up 0 bases and J gave up 3 bases; unmatched junction bases: 2. Germline V gene data show CDR1 as SGHTA and CDR2 as FQGNSA. This CDR3 is CASSLAPSGGYNEQFF. Here the CDR3 DNA reads TGTGCCAGCAGCTTAGCGCCTAGCGGGGGCTACAATGAGCAGTTCTTC.